This T cell receptor (beta chain) was sequenced during a study of beta chain features in type 1 diabetes. Sequenced material consisted of expressed TCRB transcripts (all of the isolated RNA was reverse transcribed). Sequencing used immunoSEQ multiplex PCR; TCRdb keeps in-frame clones, though not all of them. Among around 350,000 clones listed, around 12% were seen once. Germline assignment: CDR1 SGHRS and CDR2 YFSETQ. The CDR3 consists of 18 residues. The V gene lost 2 bases and the J gene lost 7 bases, with 25 bases spanning the gap. The V gene is TRBV5-1, the J gene TRBJ2-1, with D possibly matching TRBD2 (11 bases). The material sequenced was naive CD4+ T cells from blood. This sequence was found in a man younger than 35 in good health. DNA for the CDR3: TGCGCCAGCAGCTTTGACAGGGGGCGAGCTAGCGGGAGGAATGAGCAGTTCTTC. Translating gives CASSFDRGRASGRNEQFF. The variable domain in full, completed from reference TRBV5-1 and TRBJ2-1, reads KAGVTQTPRYLIKTRGQQVTLSCSPISGHRSVSWYQQTPGQGLQFLFEYFSETQRNKGNFPGRFSGRQFSNSRSEMNVSTLELGDSALYLCASSFDRGRASGRNEQFFGPGTRLTVL.